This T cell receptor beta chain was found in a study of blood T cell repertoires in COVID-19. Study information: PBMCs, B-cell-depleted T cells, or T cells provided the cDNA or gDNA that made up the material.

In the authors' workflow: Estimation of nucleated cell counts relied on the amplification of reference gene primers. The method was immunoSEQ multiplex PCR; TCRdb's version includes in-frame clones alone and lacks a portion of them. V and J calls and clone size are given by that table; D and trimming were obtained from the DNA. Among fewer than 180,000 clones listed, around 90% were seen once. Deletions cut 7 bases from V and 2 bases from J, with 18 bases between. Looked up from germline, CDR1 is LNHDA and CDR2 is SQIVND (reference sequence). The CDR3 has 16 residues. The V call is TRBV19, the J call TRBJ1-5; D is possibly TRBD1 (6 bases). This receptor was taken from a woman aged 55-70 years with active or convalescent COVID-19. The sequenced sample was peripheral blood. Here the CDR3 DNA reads TGTGCCAGTACCCCGGTAGGGGGGGCCCGCAATCAGCCCCAGCATTTT. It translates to CASTPVGGARNQPQHF.